Following are 6 T cell receptor beta chains from one sample sequenced in a study of blood T cell repertoires in COVID-19. Measured with immunoSEQ multiplex PCR; TCRdb has only the in-frame clones, and not every one. The profile shows roughly 260,000 clones, roughly 90% of them singletons. The sample comprised peripheral blood. The receptors come from a woman aged 50 to 60 who had recovered from COVID-19.

The chain couples TRBV3-1 (or the pseudogene TRBV3-2) to TRBJ1-2; D is possibly TRBD1 (5 bases). The CDR3 is 16 amino acids. Looked up from germline, CDR1 is LGHDT and CDR2 is YNNKEL (reference sequence). V was trimmed by 3 bases and J by 2 bases, leaving 16 bases between them. The CDR3 region has the DNA TGTGCCAGCAGCCACAAATGTGGAAGGGGAAACTATGGCTACACCTTC. Protein product: CASSHKCGRGNYGYTF.

This CDR3 is CASSQDLVSYEQYF. CDR3 DNA: TGTGCCAGCAGCCAAGATTTAGTCTCCTACGAGCAGTACTTC. The V call is TRBV3-1 (or the pseudogene TRBV3-2), the J call TRBJ2-7; D remains ambiguous. V lost 0 bases, J lost 0 bases, and 6 bases lay in between. The CDR3 is 14 residues long. The germline V gene encodes CDR1 LGHDT and CDR2 YNNKEL (reference sequence).

The V gene is TRBV7-2, the J gene TRBJ2-2; 9 bases align to TRBD1. This CDR3 contains 19 residues. The V gene's germline CDR1 is SGHTA and CDR2 FQGNSA. With V trimmed by 3 bases and J by 6 bases, 17 bases remained unmatched. CDR3 loop: CASSFTRSAWTGDPGELFF. CDR3 nucleotides: TGTGCCAGCAGCTTTACCCGATCTGCCTGGACAGGGGATCCCGGGGAGCTGTTTTTT.

V usage is TRBV6-6 and J usage is TRBJ2-7; 7 bases agree with TRBD1. From germline, CDR1 is MNHNY and CDR2 SVGAGI (reference sequence). The V segment lost 5 bases and the J segment 1 base; nucleotides outside the gene matches: 14. The CDR3 covers 17 residues. CDR3 in DNA: TGTGCCAGCAGTCCTTTACCCGGGACAGAAACTTCCTACGAGCAGTACTTC. As protein: CASSPLPGTETSYEQYF.

The chain has TRBV7-9 and TRBJ1-2; D is possibly TRBD1 (6 bases). The CDR3 spans 13 residues. The V and J ends lost 4 bases and 6 bases respectively, with 12 bases between them. Germline V gene data show CDR1 as SEHNR and CDR2 as FQNEAQ (reference sequence). The CDR3 region is CASSSPQGNGYTF. CDR3 DNA: TGTGCCAGCAGCTCGCCTCAGGGGAATGGCTACACCTTC.

This chain joins TRBV29-1 and TRBJ1-1, with 7 bases matching TRBD1. The CDR3 extends over 13 amino acids. The V gene end was trimmed by 7 bases and the J gene end by 2 bases; junction bases not matched to a gene: 7. Germline CDR1 is SQVTM and CDR2 is ANQGSEA. The DNA for the CDR3 is TGCAGCGCCTCCACAGGGGTAAACACTGAAGCTTTCTTT. This translates into CSASTGVNTEAFF.